The 24 T cell receptor beta chains given below trace back to one sample, sequenced in a study of read filtering for tumor transcriptome and immune sequencing. This library used roughly 400 ng RNA and molecular barcoded adaptors spanning alpha/delta and beta/gamma chains. Via MiXCR, TCRdb re-called the reads, giving one row per CDR3 protein. Of 15,000 to 20,000 distinct CDR3 sequences listed, approximately 20% are singletons. Sequencing was carried out using a population of CD138-negative cells sorted from bone marrow. The receptors here all came from a donor aged 40 or older with multiple myeloma.

This clonotype came up many times. This sequence joins TRBV7-9 and TRBJ2-1; 7 nucleotides match TRBD2. The V segment lost 2 bases and the J segment 0 bases; nucleotides outside the gene matches: 4. Germline V gene data show CDR1 as SEHNR and CDR2 as FQNEAQ (reference sequence). The CDR3 spans 16 residues. The CDR3 spells CASSLPSGSSYNEQFF. The CDR3 coding sequence is TGTGCCAGCAGCTTACCTAGCGGAAGCTCCTACAATGAGCAGTTCTTC.

This clonotype is medium-sized within its sample. This chain connects TRBV7-8 to TRBJ2-3; D is perhaps TRBD2 (6 bases). Per the germline V gene, CDR1 is SGHVS and CDR2 is FQNEAQ. This CDR3 is built from 16 residues. V gave up 5 bases and J gave up 0 bases, with 15 bases separating them. The CDR3 bases are TGTGCCAGCAGCGAGGGACTTTTCGTCAGCACAGATACGCAGTATTTT. This codes for CASSEGLFVSTDTQYF.

This clonotype was seen many times. The rearrangement uses TRBV25-1 and TRBJ1-6; unclear D gene. CDR1 and CDR2 (germline): MGHDK, SYGVNS. Trimming stripped 4 bases from V and 0 bases from J, with 19 bases between. CDR3 size: 19 residues. CDR3 nucleotide sequence: TGTGCCAGCAGTGGACCCCTGGCGGAGGGAAGCTCCTATAATTCACCCCTCCACTTT. It is translated as CASSGPLAEGSSYNSPLHF.

This clonotype was seen more than once but under ten times. A clone one base away is much larger, so this may be a read error. The J gene is TRBJ2-2, the V gene TRBV7-3, with no clear D. The CDR3 is 13 amino acids. Germline values: CDR1 SGHTA, CDR2 FQGTGA. Here the CDR3 reads CACSFPPSDELFF. The DNA of the CDR3 is TGTGCCTGCAGCTTCCCTCCGAGTGACGAGCTGTTTTTT.

Many counts were recorded for this clonotype. The J gene is TRBJ1-1, the V gene TRBV6-5, with 7 bases matching TRBD1. This CDR3 spans 14 amino acids. Trimming took 7 bases from V and 5 from J; bases not matched to a gene: 10. Germline CDR1 MNHEY, CDR2 SVGAGI. In DNA form, the CDR3 reads TGTGCCAGCATGCCCGGACAGGAAGGGACTGAAGCTTTCTTT. This sequence encodes CASMPGQEGTEAFF.

The chain joins TRBV11-2 to TRBJ2-1; 14 nucleotides agree with TRBD2. J gave up 7 bases and V 5 bases, and 4 bases lay outside the gene matches. The CDR3 consists of 15 residues. Germline V gives CDR1 SGHAT, CDR2 FQNNGV. CDR3 loop: CASSQTSGRGNEQFF. CDR3 sequence (DNA): TGTGCCAGCAGCCAGACTAGCGGGAGGGGGAATGAGCAGTTCTTC.

On this clonotype itself: This clone may be a read error of a much larger clone one base away. The CDR3 does not close with the conserved phenylalanine or tryptophan, likely indicating a read error. The V gene is TRBV28, the J gene TRBJ2-3; 10 bases align to TRBD2. Trimming took 6 bases from V and 7 from J; bases not matched to a gene: 10. This CDR3 is built from 15 residues. In germline, CDR1 is MDHEN, CDR2 SYDVKM. The chain's CDR3 is CASSSLAGESNTQYL. Here the CDR3 DNA reads TGTGCCAGCAGCTCCCTAGCGGGAGAGTCAAATACGCAGTATCTT.

This clonotype was seen many times. The J gene is TRBJ1-5, the V gene TRBV28; unclear D gene. The CDR3 consists of 15 residues. Germline V gene lookup returns CDR1 MDHEN and CDR2 SYDVKM. Trimming pared 2 bases from V and 2 bases from J, leaving 10 bases between. In DNA, the CDR3 is TGTGCCAGCAGTTTAAGCCTCTCTGGCAATCAGCCCCAGCATTTT. It yields the protein CASSLSLSGNQPQHF.

For this clonotype: Relative to the germline gene, one junction end is altered; a read error may explain this. The J gene is TRBJ1-5, the V gene TRBV12-3 or TRBV12-4; no firm D call. The CDR3 extends over 15 amino acids. In nucleotides, the CDR3 is TGTGCCAGCAATTTAGGTAGGGATAGCAATCAGCCCCAGCATTTT. Translation: CASNLGRDSNQPQHF.

This clonotype qualifies as medium-sized (0.01 to 0.1%). The J gene is TRBJ1-1, the V gene TRBV30; possibly TRBD1 for D (5 bases). Germline V lookup: CDR1 GTSNPN, CDR2 SVGIG (reference sequence). CDR3 length: 15 amino acids. V lost 2 bases and J lost 1, with 14 bases in between. CDR3 region: CAWSHETRGNTEAFF. CDR3 bases: TGTGCCTGGAGTCACGAGACGAGGGGGAACACTGAAGCTTTCTTT.

The genes are TRBV19 and TRBJ1-3, with 7 bases aligning to TRBD1. The germline V gene has CDR1 LNHDA and CDR2 SQIVND (reference sequence). Trimming at V came to 9 bases and at J to 2 bases, leaving 4 bases not matched to a gene. This CDR3 has 13 amino acids. This CDR3 reads CARTTGTGNTIYF. In DNA form, the CDR3 reads TGTGCCAGGACGACAGGGACTGGAAACACCATATATTTT.

Regarding this clonotype: This may be a read error, as it is one base from a much larger clone. This chain uses TRBV20-1 with TRBJ2-1; 9 bases agree with TRBD2. The CDR3 has 16 amino acids. Per germline, CDR1 DFQATT and CDR2 SNEGSKA (reference sequence). CDR3 nucleotides: TGCAGTGGGTATAGCGGGAGAAGTCATATCTACAATGGGCAGTTCTTC. The encoded protein is CSGYSGRSHIYNGQFF.

Concerning this clonotype: Since a much larger clone is just one base distant, this may be a read error. The chain recombines TRBV28 with TRBJ2-3; no clear D. The CDR3 loop spans 10 amino acids. CDR1 is MDHEN, CDR2 SYDVKM, per germline. The CDR3 bases are TGTGCCGGCAGTTCCCTCCCGCAGTATTTT. This gives the protein CAGSSLPQYF.

The V and J genes are TRBV6-1 and TRBJ2-3, with D unresolved. CDR3 length: 12 residues. The V and J ends lost 2 bases and 2 bases respectively, with 2 bases between them. Germline V gene sequence: CDR1 MNHNS, CDR2 SASEGT. CDR3 amino acids: CASSETTDTQYF. The CDR3 region has the DNA TGTGCCAGCAGTGAAACCACAGATACGCAGTATTTT.

This clonotype was counted ten times or more. The rearrangement joins TRBV29-1 to TRBJ2-1, with 14 bases aligning to TRBD2. This CDR3 spans 16 amino acids. Germline CDR1 reads SQVTM; CDR2 reads ANQGSEA. J was trimmed by 8 bases and V by 6 bases; bases with no gene match: 12. Written as DNA, the CDR3 is TGCAGCGTACAGGGACTAGCGGGAGCATATCGCGATGAGCAGTTCTTC. It yields the protein CSVQGLAGAYRDEQFF.

This clonotype was observed at least ten times. The CDR3 coding sequence is TGCAGCGTCACGGACAACCCGGGGACTGAAGCTTTCTTT. Translating it yields CSVTDNPGTEAFF. The chain employs TRBV29-1 and TRBJ1-1; D might be TRBD1 (5 bases). CDR1 is SQVTM and CDR2 is ANQGSEA in the germline V gene. Trimming removed 6 bases from V and 5 bases from J, with 16 bases in between. This CDR3 contains 13 residues.

The rearrangement joins TRBV9 to TRBJ2-4, with D perhaps TRBD1 or TRBD2 (5 bases each). Germline CDR1 and CDR2: SGDLS and YYNGEE. Trimming removed 5 bases from V and 3 bases from J, with 15 bases in between. The CDR3 is made up of 15 amino acids. The CDR3 nucleotides are TGTGCCAGCAGTGGAGGCAGGGCTGACAAAAACATTCAGTACTTC. This encodes CASSGGRADKNIQYF. The entire variable domain, with the rest obtained from reference TRBV9 and TRBJ2-4, is as follows: DSGVTQTPKHLITATGQRVTLRCSPRSGDLSVYWYQQSLDQGLQFLIQYYNGEERAKGNILERFSAQQFPDLHSELNLSSLELGDSALYFCASSGGRADKNIQYFGAGTRLSVL.

This clonotype was counted ten times or more. The rearrangement uses TRBV11-2 and TRBJ1-1, with D possibly matching TRBD1 (5 bases). The germline V gene has CDR1 SGHAT and CDR2 FQNNGV. Between the trimmed V and J ends, which lost 3 bases and 11 bases, there was a span of 19 bases. This CDR3 contains 14 residues. The CDR3 protein is CASSLGTSRSSAFF. In nucleotides, the CDR3 is TGTGCCAGCAGCTTGGGGACCTCGAGGAGTTCGGCTTTCTTT.

With regard to this clonotype: A much bigger clone sits one base away, suggesting this may be a read error. This rearrangement joins TRBV13 to TRBJ2-6, with 7 bases identical to TRBD2. The CDR3 consists of 18 residues. Germline-derived CDR1 and CDR2 are PRHDT and FYEKMQ (reference sequence). The CDR3 spells CAGSLGIWGGPGANVLTF. For the CDR3, the DNA is TGTGCCGGCAGCTTAGGCATCTGGGGGGGTCCTGGGGCCAACGTCCTGACTTTC.

Many counts were recorded for this clonotype. The V call is TRBV19, the J call TRBJ1-4, with D hard to call. The CDR3 loop spans 15 amino acids. The germline CDR1 and CDR2 sequences are LNHDA and SQIVND (reference sequence). The V end was cut by 5 bases, the J end by 6 bases, with 16 bases between. This CDR3 is CASSPIGERDEKLFF. CDR3 nucleotide sequence: TGTGCCAGTAGTCCGATCGGGGAGAGGGATGAAAAACTGTTTTTT.

The rearrangement links TRBV5-1 to TRBJ2-5, with D unresolved. From germline, CDR1 is SGHRS and CDR2 YFSETQ. V was cut by 4 bases and J by 5 bases, with 15 bases left in between. The CDR3 runs to 14 residues. The CDR3 DNA is TGCGCCAGCAGCCTACAGTCTCTAGGGGAGACCCAGTACTTC. Protein: CASSLQSLGETQYF.

J is TRBJ2-5 and V is TRBV2, with 10 positions matching TRBD1. CDR1 SNHLY and CDR2 FYNNEI come from the germline V gene. Germline trimming cut 5 bases from V and 7 bases from J; bases unmatched to any gene: 7. There are 14 residues in the CDR3. For the CDR3, the DNA is TGTGCCAGCAGTTTCGGTGGACAGGGGGGGACCCAGTACTTC. Translation gives CASSFGGQGGTQYF.

Only a few counts were recorded for this clonotype. The chain links TRBV7-9 to TRBJ2-2; D perhaps matches TRBD2 (5 bases). The CDR3 runs to 14 residues. Germline CDR1 and CDR2: SEHNR and FQNEAQ (reference sequence). V dropped 3 bases and J dropped 3 bases, with 8 bases sitting between them. Here the CDR3 reads CASSFTRDTGELFF. CDR3 in DNA: TGTGCCAGCAGCTTTACGAGGGACACCGGGGAGCTGTTTTTT.

A note on this clonotype: This may stem from a read error, because a much larger clone lies one nucleotide away. The V call is TRBV28, the J call TRBJ2-2; D is unresolved. The V gene lost 4 bases and the J gene lost 3 bases, with 15 bases spanning the gap. This CDR3 has 16 amino acids. Germline CDR1 MDHEN, CDR2 SYDVKM. CDR3 sequence: CASSSIGQSDTGELFF. CDR3 DNA sequence: TGTGCCAGCAGTTCAATCGGCCAGTCGGACACCGGGGAGCTGTTTTTT.